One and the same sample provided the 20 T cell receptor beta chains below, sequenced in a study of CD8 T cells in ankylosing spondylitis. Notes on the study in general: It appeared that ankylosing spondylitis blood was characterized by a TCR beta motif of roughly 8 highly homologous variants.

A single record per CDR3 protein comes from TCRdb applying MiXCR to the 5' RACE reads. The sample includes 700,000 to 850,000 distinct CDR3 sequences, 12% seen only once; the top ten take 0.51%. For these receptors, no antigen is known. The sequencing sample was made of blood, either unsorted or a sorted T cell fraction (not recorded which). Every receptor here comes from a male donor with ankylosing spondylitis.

CDR3 protein: CSASDRRRQPQHF. The CDR3, as DNA: TGCAGTGCTTCGGACAGGCGGAGGCAGCCCCAGCATTTT. The chain links TRBV20-1 to TRBJ1-5; 7 positions agree with TRBD1. In germline, CDR1 is DFQATT, CDR2 SNEGSKA (reference sequence). V shed 5 bases, J shed 7 bases, and the junction held 8 bases outside the gene matches. The CDR3 spans 13 residues.

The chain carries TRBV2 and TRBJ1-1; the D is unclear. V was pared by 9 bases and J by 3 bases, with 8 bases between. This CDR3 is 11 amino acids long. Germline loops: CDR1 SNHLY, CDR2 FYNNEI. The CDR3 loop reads CARGEYTEAFF. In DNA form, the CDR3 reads TGTGCCAGGGGCGAGTACACTGAAGCTTTCTTT.

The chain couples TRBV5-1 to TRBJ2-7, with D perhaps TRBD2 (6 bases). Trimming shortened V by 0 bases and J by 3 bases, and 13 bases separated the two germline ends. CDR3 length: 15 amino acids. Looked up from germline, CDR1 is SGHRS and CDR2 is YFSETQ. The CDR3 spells CASSLGEVDGYEQYF. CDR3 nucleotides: TGCGCCAGCAGCTTGGGGGAGGTTGATGGCTACGAGCAGTACTTC. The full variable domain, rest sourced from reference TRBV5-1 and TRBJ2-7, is KAGVTQTPRYLIKTRGQQVTLSCSPISGHRSVSWYQQTPGQGLQFLFEYFSETQRNKGNFPGRFSGRQFSNSRSEMNVSTLELGDSALYLCASSLGEVDGYEQYFGPGTRLTVT.

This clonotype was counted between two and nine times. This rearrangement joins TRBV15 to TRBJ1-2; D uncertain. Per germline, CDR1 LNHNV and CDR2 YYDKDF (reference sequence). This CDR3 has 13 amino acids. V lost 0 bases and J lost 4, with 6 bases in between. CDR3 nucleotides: TGTGCCACCAGCAGAGAAGGCAGCTATGGCTACACCTTC. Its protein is CATSREGSYGYTF.

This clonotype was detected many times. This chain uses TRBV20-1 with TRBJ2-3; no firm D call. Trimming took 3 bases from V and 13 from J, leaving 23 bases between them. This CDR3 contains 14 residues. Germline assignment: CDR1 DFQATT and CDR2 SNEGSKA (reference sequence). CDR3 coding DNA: TGCAGTGCTAGGAAAAAAGAGACGTCCGTCCAGGAGTATTTT. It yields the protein CSARKKETSVQEYF.

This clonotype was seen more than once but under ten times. In DNA, the CDR3 is TGCGCCAGCAGCTTGGCGGGGGCTGAGACAGATACGCAGTATTTT. Translating gives CASSLAGAETDTQYF. The chain carries TRBV5-1 and TRBJ2-3, with D perhaps matching TRBD1 or TRBD2 (6 bases each). The CDR3 length is 15 residues. Germline CDR1 and CDR2: SGHRS and YFSETQ. The germline V and J ends were trimmed by 0 bases and 3 bases, with 11 bases remaining between them.

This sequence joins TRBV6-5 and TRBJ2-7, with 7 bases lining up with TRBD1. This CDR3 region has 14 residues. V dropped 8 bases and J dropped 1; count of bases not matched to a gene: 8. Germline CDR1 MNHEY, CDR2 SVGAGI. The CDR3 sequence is CASGYRGYSYEQYF. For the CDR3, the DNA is TGTGCCAGCGGCTACAGGGGTTATTCCTACGAGCAGTACTTC.

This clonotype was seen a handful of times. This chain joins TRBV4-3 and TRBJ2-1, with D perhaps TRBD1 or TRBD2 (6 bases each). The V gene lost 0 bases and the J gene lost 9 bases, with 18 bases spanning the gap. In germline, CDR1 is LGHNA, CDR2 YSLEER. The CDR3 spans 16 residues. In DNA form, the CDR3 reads TGCGCCAGCAGCCAAGAATTAGTAGGGGGGCAAGGTGAGCAGTTCTTC. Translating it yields CASSQELVGGQGEQFF.

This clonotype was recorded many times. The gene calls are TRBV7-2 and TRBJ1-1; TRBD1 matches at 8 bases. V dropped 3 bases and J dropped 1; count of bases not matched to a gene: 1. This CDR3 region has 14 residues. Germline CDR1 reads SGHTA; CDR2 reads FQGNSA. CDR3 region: CASSFDRGNTEAFF. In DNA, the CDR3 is TGTGCCAGCAGCTTCGACAGGGGGAACACTGAAGCTTTCTTT.

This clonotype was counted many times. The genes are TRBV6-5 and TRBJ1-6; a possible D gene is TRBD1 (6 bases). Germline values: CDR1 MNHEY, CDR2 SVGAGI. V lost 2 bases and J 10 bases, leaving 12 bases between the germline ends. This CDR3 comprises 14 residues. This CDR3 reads CASSYGGLGSPLHF. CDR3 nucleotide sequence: TGTGCCAGCAGTTACGGGGGCTTGGGATCACCCCTCCACTTT.

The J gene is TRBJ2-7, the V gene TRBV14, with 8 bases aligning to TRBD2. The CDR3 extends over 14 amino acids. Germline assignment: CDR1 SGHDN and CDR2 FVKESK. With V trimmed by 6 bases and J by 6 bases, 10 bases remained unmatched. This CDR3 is CASRRAGTSIEQYF. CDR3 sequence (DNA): TGTGCCAGCAGGCGTGCCGGGACTAGTATCGAGCAGTACTTC.

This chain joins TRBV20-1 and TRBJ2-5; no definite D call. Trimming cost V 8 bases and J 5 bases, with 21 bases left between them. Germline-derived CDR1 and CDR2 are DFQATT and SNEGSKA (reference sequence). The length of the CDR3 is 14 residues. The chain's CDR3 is CSQTAPPGSETQYF. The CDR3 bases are TGCAGTCAAACGGCTCCCCCGGGTTCCGAGACCCAGTACTTC.

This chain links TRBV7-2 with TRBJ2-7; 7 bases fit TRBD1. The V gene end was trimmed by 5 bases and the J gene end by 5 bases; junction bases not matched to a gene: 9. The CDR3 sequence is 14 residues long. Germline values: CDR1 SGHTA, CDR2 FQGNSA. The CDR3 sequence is CASSLGTATHEQYF. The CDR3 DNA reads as TGTGCCAGCAGCCTAGGGACAGCAACCCACGAGCAGTACTTC.

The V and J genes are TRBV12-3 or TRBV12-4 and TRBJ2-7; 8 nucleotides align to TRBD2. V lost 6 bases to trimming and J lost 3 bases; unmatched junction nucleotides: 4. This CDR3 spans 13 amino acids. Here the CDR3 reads CASRRGASYEQYF. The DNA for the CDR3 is TGTGCCAGCAGGCGGGGGGCCAGCTACGAGCAGTACTTC.

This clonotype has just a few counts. CDR3 sequence reads: CSARFYTSVYTGELFF. The CDR3 DNA follows: TGCAGTGCTAGGTTCTATACTAGCGTTTACACCGGGGAGCTGTTTTTT. The chain links TRBV20-1 to TRBJ2-2, with 7 bases aligning to TRBD2. Losses at the gene ends were 3 bases for V and 3 bases for J; bases not matched to a gene: 10. CDR3 size: 16 residues. CDR1 is DFQATT and CDR2 is SNEGSKA in the germline V gene (reference sequence).

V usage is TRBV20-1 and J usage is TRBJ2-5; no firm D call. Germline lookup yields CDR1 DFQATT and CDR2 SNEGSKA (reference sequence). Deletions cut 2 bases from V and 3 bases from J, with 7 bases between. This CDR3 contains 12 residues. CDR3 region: CSARWQKETQYF. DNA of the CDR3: TGCAGTGCTAGATGGCAGAAAGAGACCCAGTACTTC.

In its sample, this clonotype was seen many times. The CDR3 coding sequence is TGCAGTGCTAGACCCTCCTACGAGCAGTACTTC. This gives the protein CSARPSYEQYF. V gene TRBV20-1 combines with J gene TRBJ2-7, with unresolved D. The CDR3 is 11 residues long. CDR1 and CDR2 (germline): DFQATT, SNEGSKA (reference sequence). Trimming shortened V by 2 bases and J by 0 bases, and 2 bases separated the two germline ends.

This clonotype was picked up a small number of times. The CDR3, as DNA: TGCGCCAGCAGCCAGGGGGGGGGCTATGAGCAGTTCTTC. Translated, it gives CASSQGGGYEQFF. This chain connects TRBV4-3 to TRBJ2-1; D perhaps matches TRBD2 (7 bases). Germline lookup yields CDR1 LGHNA and CDR2 YSLEER. The ends were cut back, 3 bases at V and 8 bases at J, with 11 bases in the middle. This CDR3 is 13 amino acids long.

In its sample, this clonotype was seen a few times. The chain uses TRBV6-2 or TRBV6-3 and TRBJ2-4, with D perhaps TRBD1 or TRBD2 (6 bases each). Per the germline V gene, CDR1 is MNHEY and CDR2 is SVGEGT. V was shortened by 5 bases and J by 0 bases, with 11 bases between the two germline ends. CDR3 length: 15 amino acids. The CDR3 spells CASSDRREAKNIQYF. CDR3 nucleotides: TGTGCCAGCAGTGACAGGCGGGAAGCCAAAAACATTCAGTACTTC.

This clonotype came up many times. The DNA of the CDR3 is TGCGCCAGCAGCTACGGACTAGACAATGAGCAGTTCTTC. The encoded protein is CASSYGLDNEQFF. The J gene is TRBJ2-1, the V gene TRBV5-1, with 7 bases that match TRBD2. Germline V gene sequence: CDR1 SGHRS, CDR2 YFSETQ. The CDR3 runs to 13 residues. After removal of 3 bases from V and 5 bases from J, the junction contained 2 bases not matched to a gene.